Each of the 8 T cell receptor beta chains below was sequenced from the same sample in a study of cytomegalovirus exposure and HLA in healthy donors. With 60 Vbeta and 13 Jbeta primers, the PCR was carried out. Assay: immunoSEQ multiplex PCR; the TCRdb copy retains only in-frame clones and omits some. The sample shows 250,000 or so clones, about nine tenths of them seen only once. The sequenced sample was PBMCs. The receptors stem from a girl aged 2-15 years in good health and CMV-seronegative.

The chain has TRBV27 and TRBJ2-2; TRBD2 matches 10 bases. The CDR3 has 14 residues. Germline V gene lookup returns CDR1 MNHEY and CDR2 SMNVEV (reference sequence). With V trimmed by 7 bases and J by 6 bases, 5 bases remained unmatched. CDR3 nucleotide sequence: TGTGCCAGCAATGGCCTAGCGGGGGCCGGGGAGCTGTTTTTT. It translates to CASNGLAGAGELFF.

The rearrangement links TRBV14 to TRBJ2-1, with 13 bases identical to TRBD2. This CDR3 spans 16 amino acids. From germline, CDR1 is SGHDN and CDR2 FVKESK. J was trimmed by 7 bases and V by 4 bases; bases with no gene match: 7. The CDR3 here is CASSLRTSGGGNEQFF. The CDR3 DNA follows: TGTGCCAGCAGCCTCCGAACTAGCGGGGGGGGAAATGAGCAGTTCTTC.

This chain connects TRBV30 to TRBJ2-3; possibly TRBD1 for D (5 bases). In germline, CDR1 is GTSNPN, CDR2 SVGIG (reference sequence). The CDR3 contains 14 residues. V lost 0 bases, J lost 5 bases, and 12 bases lay in between. The CDR3 spells CAWSVKGAEDTQYF. In nucleotides, the CDR3 is TGTGCCTGGAGTGTAAAAGGGGCTGAAGATACGCAGTATTTT.

The chain employs TRBV7-3 and TRBJ1-6; 7 bases are a match to TRBD1. Trimming at V came to 4 bases and at J to 2 bases, leaving 5 bases not matched to a gene. CDR1 and CDR2 (germline): SGHTA, FQGTGA. The CDR3 consists of 16 residues. The CDR3 nucleotides are TGTGCCAGCAGCTCATCGACAGGGCCCTATAATTCACCCCTCCACTTT. It codes for CASSSSTGPYNSPLHF.

The gene calls are TRBV19 and TRBJ1-6, with 9 positions matching TRBD1. Germline CDR1 and CDR2: LNHDA and SQIVND (reference sequence). J lost 7 bases, V lost 6 bases, and 7 bases had no gene match. The CDR3 sequence is 15 residues long. CDR3 coding DNA: TGTGCCAGTAGCCTAGGGGACAGGGTCAATTCACCCCTCCACTTT. It is translated as CASSLGDRVNSPLHF.

This clone was observed a handful of times. The rearrangement links TRBV7-8 to TRBJ2-5; 7 nucleotides agree with TRBD1. The germline V gene has CDR1 SGHVS and CDR2 FQNEAQ. The CDR3 is 14 residues long. V trimming: 3 bases; J trimming: 2 bases; junction bases outside the gene matches: 3. In DNA, the CDR3 is TGTGCCAGCAGCTTGTCGACAGGGCAAGAGACCCAGTACTTC. It specifies CASSLSTGQETQYF.

J is TRBJ2-2 and V is TRBV27; D possibly corresponds to TRBD1 (6 bases). CDR3 length: 14 amino acids. Trimming took 3 bases from V and 4 from J, leaving 9 bases between them. The germline CDR1 and CDR2 sequences are MNHEY and SMNVEV (reference sequence). The DNA of the CDR3 is TGTGCCAGCAGTTTGGGGGCCAGCACCGGGGAGCTGTTTTTT. Its protein is CASSLGASTGELFF.

A note on this clone: One junction end does not reproduce the germline sequence, and a read error may be involved. The chain uses TRBV19 and TRBJ2-2, with D possibly matching TRBD2 (5 bases). The germline V gene has CDR1 LNHDA and CDR2 SQIVND (reference sequence). The CDR3 contains 17 residues. CDR3 DNA: TGTGCCAGTAGTATAGCCCTCTTGCGGAGAAGCACCGGGGAGTTGTTTTTT. It translates to CASSIALLRRSTGELFF.